Shown below are 31 T cell receptor beta chains from a single sample sequenced in a study of control samples from healthy donors and cancer patients. Sequenced by immunoSEQ multiplex PCR; TCRdb stores in-frame clones only, minus some. The repertoire has about 34,000 clones, 85% to 90% of them found once; the top ten carry 1.5% to 2%. Material: PBMCs. The receptors originated from a woman aged 35 to 49 with lung cancer.

The genes are TRBV30 and TRBJ1-2; 8 nucleotides agree with TRBD1. The junction had 5 bases not matched to a gene; V was cut back by 2 bases and J by 3 bases. The germline V gene encodes CDR1 GTSNPN and CDR2 SVGIG (reference sequence). The CDR3 sequence is 14 residues long. DNA for the CDR3: TGTGCCTGGAGTTGGCAGGGGGCTGACTATGGCTACACCTTC. Translated: CAWSWQGADYGYTF. Variable domain in full (rest from reference TRBV30 and TRBJ1-2): SQTIHQWPATLVQPVGSPLSLECTVEGTSNPNLYWYRQAAGRGLQLLFYSVGIGQISSEVPQNLSASRPQDRQFILSSKKLLLSDSGFYLCAWSWQGADYGYTFGSGTRLTVV.

This rearrangement joins TRBV2 to TRBJ2-3; possibly TRBD1 or TRBD2 for D (6 bases each). The CDR3 has 12 amino acids. V gave up 10 bases and J gave up 3 bases, with 11 bases separating them. From germline, CDR1 is SNHLY and CDR2 FYNNEI. The chain's CDR3 is CATQGTTDTQYF. CDR3 coding DNA: TGTGCCACCCAGGGGACTACAGATACGCAGTATTTT.

This chain connects TRBV5-1 to TRBJ2-5, with D uncertain. The germline V gene encodes CDR1 SGHRS and CDR2 YFSETQ. CDR3 length: 13 amino acids. V lost 1 base and J lost 5, with 9 bases in between. This CDR3 is CASSLPSGETQYF. The CDR3 nucleotides read TGCGCCAGCAGCTTGCCGTCCGGGGAGACCCAGTACTTC. The full variable domain, completed using reference TRBV5-1 and TRBJ2-5, is KAGVTQTPRYLIKTRGQQVTLSCSPISGHRSVSWYQQTPGQGLQFLFEYFSETQRNKGNFPGRFSGRQFSNSRSEMNVSTLELGDSALYLCASSLPSGETQYFGPGTRLLVL.

This sequence joins TRBV5-1 and TRBJ2-7, with TRBD1 matching over 9 bases. The CDR3 extends over 15 amino acids. V lost 2 bases to trimming and J lost 3 bases; unmatched junction nucleotides: 6. Germline CDR1 SGHRS, CDR2 YFSETQ. CDR3 loop: CASSFTGGRDYEQYF. The CDR3, as DNA: TGCGCCAGCAGCTTCACAGGGGGCCGGGACTACGAGCAGTACTTC.

This clone was seen a single time. This rearrangement joins TRBV7-9 to TRBJ2-1; TRBD2 is a possible D gene (7 bases). The CDR3 runs to 13 residues. Germline V gene sequence: CDR1 SEHNR, CDR2 FQNEAQ (reference sequence). The V end was cut by 4 bases, the J end by 15 bases, with 19 bases between. CDR3 region: CASSSNTQGRGFF. DNA of the CDR3: TGTGCCAGCAGCTCGAATACTCAGGGGAGGGGGTTCTTC. Combining the CDR3 with reference TRBV7-9 and TRBJ2-1 gives the whole variable domain DTGVSQNPRHKITKRGQNVTFRCDPISEHNRLYWYRQTLGQGPEFLTYFQNEAQLEKSRLLSDRFSAERPKGSFSTLEIQRTEQGDSAMYLCASSSNTQGRGFFGPGTRLTVL.

This chain joins TRBV9 and TRBJ1-2; no clear D. Germline V gives CDR1 SGDLS, CDR2 YYNGEE. This CDR3 region has 13 residues. The ends were cut back, 0 bases at V and 7 bases at J, with 10 bases in the middle. The CDR3 protein is CASSVAESSGYTF. CDR3 DNA sequence: TGTGCCAGCAGCGTAGCAGAGTCAAGTGGCTACACCTTC.

CDR3 DNA: TGCGCCAGCAGCGAGGCAGGGGTACAAGAGACCCAGTACTTC. This gives the protein CASSEAGVQETQYF. V and J are TRBV5-1 and TRBJ2-5, with D perhaps TRBD1 (6 bases). V dropped 4 bases and J dropped 2 bases, with 12 bases sitting between them. The V gene's germline CDR1 is SGHRS and CDR2 YFSETQ. The CDR3 runs 14 residues.

V is TRBV28 and J is TRBJ1-1; no definite D call. Trimming took off 1 base at V and 4 bases at J, with 4 bases between the two ends. This CDR3 comprises 12 residues. Germline V gene lookup returns CDR1 MDHEN and CDR2 SYDVKM. The CDR3 region is CASSLLFTEAFF. CDR3 DNA: TGTGCCAGCAGTTTATTGTTCACTGAAGCTTTCTTT.

V is TRBV9 and J is TRBJ1-2, with D possibly being TRBD1 (5 bases). CDR3 size: 16 residues. Trimming left V 4 bases short and J 4 bases short, with 20 bases between. Germline CDR1 and CDR2: SGDLS and YYNGEE. Here the CDR3 reads CASSRTGDSLGYGYTF. CDR3 coding DNA: TGTGCCAGCAGCAGAACCGGGGACTCCCTTGGCTATGGCTACACCTTC.

CDR3 sequence: CASSSLRANYGYTF. The DNA of the CDR3 is TGTGCCAGTAGTAGTCTCAGAGCTAACTATGGCTACACCTTC. The rearrangement links TRBV19 to TRBJ1-2; D is ambiguous. Trimming pared 4 bases from V and 0 bases from J, leaving 9 bases between. This CDR3 has 14 amino acids. The germline V gene encodes CDR1 LNHDA and CDR2 SQIVND (reference sequence).

The chain couples TRBV2 to TRBJ1-4, with D perhaps matching TRBD1 (5 bases). CDR3 size: 13 residues. Looked up from germline, CDR1 is SNHLY and CDR2 is FYNNEI. V gave up 7 bases and J gave up 8 bases, with 14 bases separating them. In DNA form, the CDR3 reads TGTGCCAGCAACGAGGGGCGGGGGGAAAAACTGTTTTTT. Protein sequence: CASNEGRGEKLFF.

The chain is built from TRBV7-2 and TRBJ1-5; no firm D call. V was cut by 5 bases and J by 2 bases, with 13 bases left in between. Germline loops: CDR1 SGHTA, CDR2 FQGNSA. The CDR3 is made up of 15 amino acids. This CDR3 reads CASSRSPGGNQPQHF. In DNA, the CDR3 is TGTGCCAGCAGCCGGTCGCCCGGGGGCAATCAGCCCCAGCATTTT.

The J gene is TRBJ1-1, the V gene TRBV18; the D gene is possibly TRBD1 (6 bases). CDR3 length: 14 residues. Trimming removed 2 bases from V and 4 bases from J, with 11 bases in between. Germline V lookup: CDR1 KGHSH, CDR2 LQKENI. The CDR3 here is CASSPEGGATEAFF. The CDR3 DNA reads as TGTGCCAGCTCACCAGAGGGGGGGGCCACTGAAGCTTTCTTT. The whole variable domain, filled in from reference TRBV18 and TRBJ1-1, reads NAGVMQNPRHLVRRRGQEARLRCSPMKGHSHVYWYRQLPEEGLKFMVYLQKENIIDESGMPKERFSAEFPKEGPSILRIQQVVRGDSAAYFCASSPEGGATEAFFGQGTRLTVV.

The chain is built from TRBV7-9 and TRBJ2-3; possible D gene TRBD1, 5 bases. The V gene's germline CDR1 is SEHNR and CDR2 FQNEAQ (reference sequence). The V gene lost 0 bases and the J gene lost 8 bases, with 9 bases spanning the gap. The CDR3 spans 13 residues. The CDR3 nucleotides are TGTGCCAGCAGCTTAGCCAGGGCCCCTACGCAGTATTTT. Its translation is CASSLARAPTQYF.

The chain has TRBV27 and TRBJ2-1; 8 bases map to TRBD1. Germline V gene data show CDR1 as MNHEY and CDR2 as SMNVEV (reference sequence). Trimming took 5 bases from V and 6 from J; bases not matched to a gene: 12. The CDR3 is 16 amino acids. CDR3 sequence: CASSPLASGTGNEQFF. The CDR3 DNA follows: TGTGCCAGCAGTCCCCTCGCGTCCGGGACAGGCAATGAGCAGTTCTTC.

The chain is built from TRBV11-3 and TRBJ2-2; no clear D gene. The CDR3 covers 14 residues. V was cut by 2 bases and J by 4 bases, with 8 bases left in between. From germline, CDR1 is SGHNT and CDR2 YENEEA. The CDR3 DNA sequence: TGTGCCAGCAGCTTAACGGGTGGCACCGGGGAGCTGTTTTTT. Its translation: CASSLTGGTGELFF.

This chain connects TRBV11-3 to TRBJ1-2; D uncertain. Germline-derived CDR1 and CDR2 are SGHNT and YENEEA. Trimming took 1 base from V and 4 from J, leaving 7 bases between them. The CDR3 consists of 13 residues. CDR3 amino acids: CASSLGQLYGYTF. The CDR3 region has the DNA TGTGCCAGCAGCTTAGGGCAGCTCTATGGCTACACCTTC.

This clone was seen a few times. J is TRBJ2-3 and V is TRBV6-6; D is tentatively TRBD1 or TRBD2 (5 bases each). The germline CDR1 and CDR2 sequences are MNHNY and SVGAGI (reference sequence). V lost 6 bases and J 4 bases, leaving 11 bases between the germline ends. This CDR3 region has 13 residues. The CDR3, as DNA: TGTGCCAGCAGGCAGGGAGCGGCAGATACGCAGTATTTT. This gives the protein CASRQGAADTQYF.

This clone has just one count. V and J are TRBV6-5 and TRBJ2-7; the match to TRBD1 covers 9 bases. Trimming removed 6 bases from V and 5 bases from J; junction bases left unmatched: 8. This CDR3 comprises 14 residues. Germline V gene sequence: CDR1 MNHEY, CDR2 SVGAGI. CDR3 DNA: TGTGCCAGCAGCTTCAACCGGGACAGGGACGAGCAGTACTTC. Protein sequence: CASSFNRDRDEQYF.

V is TRBV4-2 and J is TRBJ1-3; D remains ambiguous. Trimming stripped 0 bases from V and 4 bases from J, with 16 bases between. CDR3 length: 17 residues. CDR1 and CDR2 (germline): LGHNA, YNFKEQ. CDR3 bases: TGTGCCAGCAGCCAAGATCTTGGGATTGGTGCCGGAAACACCATATATTTT. Its protein is CASSQDLGIGAGNTIYF.

V usage is TRBV30 and J usage is TRBJ2-1, with a tentative D call TRBD1 (6 bases). The V and J ends lost 3 bases and 9 bases respectively, with 15 bases between them. The CDR3 loop spans 13 amino acids. Germline values: CDR1 GTSNPN, CDR2 SVGIG (reference sequence). CDR3 region: CAWSPGWGLEQFF. The CDR3 DNA reads TGTGCCTGGAGCCCTGGGTGGGGGCTTGAGCAGTTCTTC.

The CDR3 DNA reads as TGTGCCATCAGTGAGATACCAGGGGAACTGAACACTGAAGCTTTCTTT. It is translated as CAISEIPGELNTEAFF. The rearrangement links TRBV10-3 to TRBJ1-1; D might be TRBD1 (6 bases). Trimming removed 2 bases at V and 0 bases at J, with 13 bases between. The CDR3 length is 16 residues. Germline CDR1 reads ENHRY; CDR2 reads SYGVKD.

Only a few counts were recorded for this clone. This chain joins TRBV9 and TRBJ1-1; 7 nucleotides line up with TRBD1. Germline V gene sequence: CDR1 SGDLS, CDR2 YYNGEE. V gave up 4 bases and J gave up 7 bases; unmatched junction bases: 7. The CDR3 extends over 13 amino acids. The CDR3 nucleotides are TGTGCCAGCAGCTTACAGGGGCGGGATGAAGCTTTCTTT. It translates to CASSLQGRDEAFF.

This clone turned up a few times. Different DNA sequences within this sample yield the same CDR3. The rearrangement uses TRBV12-3 or TRBV12-4 and TRBJ2-5; D is ambiguous. Trimming took off 2 bases at V and 5 bases at J, with 3 bases between the two ends. This CDR3 comprises 11 residues. CDR3 sequence reads: CASSLRETQYF. CDR3 bases: TGTGCCAGCAGTTTAAGGGAGACCCAGTACTTC.

The chain is built from TRBV6-5 and TRBJ2-7, with 9 bases lining up with TRBD2. Germline CDR1 is MNHEY and CDR2 is SVGAGI. Trimming at V came to 0 bases and at J to 4 bases, leaving 7 bases not matched to a gene. The CDR3 consists of 16 residues. The chain's CDR3 is CASSYSASGEPYEQYF. In DNA form, the CDR3 reads TGTGCCAGCAGTTACTCGGCTAGCGGGGAACCTTACGAGCAGTACTTC.

The gene calls are TRBV11-1 and TRBJ1-1; D not resolved. This CDR3 region has 12 residues. The V gene lost 5 bases and the J gene lost 4 bases, with 8 bases spanning the gap. In germline, CDR1 is SGHAT, CDR2 FQDESV (reference sequence). This CDR3 reads CASSRSSTEAFF. The CDR3 nucleotides are TGTGCCAGCAGCCGAAGTAGCACTGAAGCTTTCTTT.

The rearrangement links TRBV6-2 or TRBV6-3 to TRBJ2-5; 12 bases map to TRBD2. The CDR3 has 17 amino acids. Germline V CDR1 and CDR2: MNHEY, SVGEGT. V shed 4 bases, J shed 2 bases, and the junction held 8 bases outside the gene matches. The CDR3 bases are TGTGCCAGCAGTTCGTGGACTAGCGGGGCCCTACAAGAGACCCAGTACTTC. This encodes CASSSWTSGALQETQYF.

About this clone itself: One junction end disagrees with the germline gene, perhaps due to a read error. This chain uses TRBV13 with TRBJ2-1; 10 bases fit TRBD2. The CDR3 extends over 15 amino acids. Germline V gene data show CDR1 as PRHDT and CDR2 as FYEKMQ (reference sequence). CDR3 sequence (DNA): TGTGCCAGCAGCCCCCGGACTAGCGGTTACAGTGAGCAGTTCTTC. Its translation: CASSPRTSGYSEQFF.

The rearrangement links TRBV6-5 to TRBJ2-7; D is uncertain. The CDR3 runs to 14 residues. Germline V CDR1 and CDR2: MNHEY, SVGAGI. V lost 5 bases to trimming and J lost 0 bases, with 11 bases between them. CDR3 coding DNA: TGTGCCAGCAGTCCACTCCCTAGCTCCTACGAGCAGTACTTC. It is translated as CASSPLPSSYEQYF.

The chain employs TRBV5-4 and TRBJ2-1; the D gene could be TRBD1 or TRBD2 (5 bases each). The CDR3 length is 13 residues. V was pared by 5 bases and J by 9 bases, with 15 bases between. The V gene's germline CDR1 is SGHNT and CDR2 YYREEE (reference sequence). Written as DNA, the CDR3 is TGTGCCAGCAGTCGAGAGGGGAAAACTGAGCAGTTCTTC. Protein product: CASSREGKTEQFF.

This chain uses TRBV2 with TRBJ1-2; D ambiguous. Trimming removed 2 bases from V and 7 bases from J, with 11 bases in between. The germline V gene has CDR1 SNHLY and CDR2 FYNNEI. The CDR3 is 13 residues long. This CDR3 is CASSETDWSGYTF. The DNA of the CDR3 is TGTGCCAGCAGTGAAACGGATTGGAGTGGCTACACCTTC.